The 18 T cell receptor beta chains below come from one sample, sequenced in a study of beta chain features in type 1 diabetes. The study's findings and limits: Within each of all four CD4+ subsets, Type 1 diabetes patients had TCRB CDR3s that were moderately but significantly shorter.

For these TCRs, the target antigens are not known. The whole isolated RNA underwent reverse transcription, so sequencing captured expressed TCRB transcripts. The assay was immunoSEQ multiplex PCR, and TCRdb's table has in-frame clones only and misses some. Among more than 300,000 clones listed, over 9.5% were seen once. Sequencing input: naive CD4+ T cells from blood. Receptors were obtained from a woman aged 18-29 years with type 1 diabetes.

This clone was detected only a few times. This chain links TRBV11-2 with TRBJ2-1; no clear D. Trimming left V 5 bases short and J 8 bases short, with 7 bases between. CDR3 length: 11 amino acids. The germline V gene has CDR1 SGHAT and CDR2 FQNNGV. CDR3 nucleotide sequence: TGTGCCAGCAGCCGTCCCCATGAGCAGTTCTTC. Its translation is CASSRPHEQFF.

This clone came up a few times. This chain uses TRBV25-1 with TRBJ1-2; a possible D gene is TRBD1 (5 bases). The CDR3 extends over 13 amino acids. Germline V gene data show CDR1 as MGHDK and CDR2 as SYGVNS. The V gene lost 4 bases and the J gene lost 5 bases, with 11 bases spanning the gap. The CDR3 loop reads CASSAQEVYGYTF. CDR3 coding DNA: TGTGCCAGCAGTGCACAGGAAGTTTATGGCTACACCTTC.

This clone was seen only a few times. This chain links TRBV5-1 with TRBJ1-6; D is unclear. V dropped 0 bases and J dropped 10 bases, with 14 bases sitting between them. The CDR3 extends over 15 amino acids. From germline, CDR1 is SGHRS and CDR2 YFSETQ. This CDR3 reads CASSLAGGDRSPLHF. The CDR3 nucleotides are TGCGCCAGCAGCTTGGCAGGAGGAGATCGGTCACCCCTCCACTTT.

The V gene is TRBV2, the J gene TRBJ1-4; TRBD1 is a possible D gene (5 bases). The CDR3 consists of 14 residues. CDR1 is SNHLY and CDR2 is FYNNEI in the germline V gene. V was pared by 7 bases and J by 4 bases, with 13 bases between. CDR3 sequence (DNA): TGTGCCAGCAAATCCACAGGTGTTAATGAAAAACTGTTTTTT. Its protein product is CASKSTGVNEKLFF.

The gene calls are TRBV4-1 and TRBJ1-1, with 9 bases lining up with TRBD1. V gave up 4 bases and J gave up 6 bases; unmatched junction bases: 15. The CDR3 runs 17 residues. Per the germline V gene, CDR1 is MGHRA and CDR2 is YSYEKL. The DNA for the CDR3 is TGCGCCAGCAGCCCCCGGGACAGGGAGATACCGGGTGCTGAAGCTTTCTTT. This gives the protein CASSPRDREIPGAEAFF.

The rearrangement links TRBV4-1 to TRBJ2-7, with TRBD2 matching over 10 bases. CDR1 and CDR2 from the germline V gene are MGHRA and YSYEKL. There are 15 residues in the CDR3. V dropped 4 bases and J dropped 4; count of bases not matched to a gene: 7. CDR3 nucleotide sequence: TGCGCCAGCAGCCTGGGTGGAGCGGGAGGGTACGAGCAGTACTTC. Protein: CASSLGGAGGYEQYF.

This clone was detected a few times. The V and J genes are TRBV5-1 and TRBJ2-1, with a possible D match to TRBD2 (6 bases). Germline CDR1 reads SGHRS; CDR2 reads YFSETQ. This CDR3 has 17 amino acids. Between the trimmed V and J ends, which lost 5 bases and 9 bases, there was a span of 27 bases. The DNA of the CDR3 is TGCGCCAGCAGGAAACTAGCCGTATCAAAGGGAGTCGGTGAGCAGTTCTTC. As protein: CASRKLAVSKGVGEQFF.

The chain carries TRBV28 and TRBJ2-1, with 7 bases aligning to TRBD1. V gave up 7 bases and J gave up 4 bases; unmatched junction bases: 10. Germline V gene lookup returns CDR1 MDHEN and CDR2 SYDVKM. The CDR3 consists of 15 residues. The DNA for the CDR3 is TGTGCCAGCACCCCGGGCAGGGGGATGTACAATGAGCAGTTCTTC. It encodes CASTPGRGMYNEQFF.

The rearrangement uses TRBV27 and TRBJ1-5, with D possibly matching TRBD1 (5 bases). The CDR3 extends over 13 amino acids. CDR1 is MNHEY, CDR2 SMNVEV, per germline (reference sequence). Between the trimmed V and J ends, which lost 5 bases and 4 bases, there was a span of 9 bases. In DNA, the CDR3 is TGTGCCAGCAGTGGGGGGGGGAATCAGCCCCAGCATTTT. Amino acids: CASSGGGNQPQHF.

The rearrangement uses TRBV11-2 and TRBJ1-1; tentative D call: TRBD1 (5 bases). Germline CDR1 reads SGHAT; CDR2 reads FQNNGV. This CDR3 region has 16 residues. The V and J ends lost 4 bases and 5 bases respectively, with 20 bases between them. CDR3 coding DNA: TGTGCCAGCAGCTCCCCCCGACAGATAAGGGGTACTGAAGCTTTCTTT. Its protein is CASSSPRQIRGTEAFF.

In this sample, this clone turned up a few times. The V gene is TRBV7-2, the J gene TRBJ1-2; D is ambiguous. Per the germline V gene, CDR1 is SGHTA and CDR2 is FQGNSA. The CDR3 runs 11 residues. Trimming shortened V by 5 bases and J by 7 bases, and 8 bases separated the two germline ends. CDR3 sequence (DNA): TGTGCCAGCAGCCAACTTTTTGGCTACACCTTC. This translates into CASSQLFGYTF.

There are a few counts of this clone. This chain connects TRBV29-1 to TRBJ2-3, with TRBD2 matching 8 bases. The CDR3 is 12 residues long. Germline CDR1 SQVTM, CDR2 ANQGSEA. V dropped 7 bases and J dropped 5; count of bases not matched to a gene: 5. Here the CDR3 DNA reads TGCAGCGGCCCGGGAGGGGGAGATACGCAGTATTTT. Translation gives CSGPGGGDTQYF.

This chain links TRBV15 with TRBJ2-7; D unclear. Germline loops: CDR1 LNHNV, CDR2 YYDKDF (reference sequence). This CDR3 comprises 13 residues. V dropped 0 bases and J dropped 11 bases, with 14 bases sitting between them. The CDR3 region has the DNA TGTGCCACCAGCAGAGACCAGGCTGCTGTCAAGTACTTC. Translating it yields CATSRDQAAVKYF. The complete variable domain, with remaining parts taken from reference TRBV15 and TRBJ2-7, reads DAMVIQNPRYQVTQFGKPVTLSCSQTLNHNVMYWYQQKSSQAPKLLFHYYDKDFNNEADTPDNFQSRRPNTSFCFLDIRSPGLGDTAMYLCATSRDQAAVKYFGPGTRLTVT.

V is TRBV4-3 and J is TRBJ2-3; TRBD2 matches at 9 bases. CDR1 and CDR2 from the germline V gene are LGHNA and YSLEER. The ends lost 4 bases at V and 4 bases at J; junction bases unmatched: 6. This CDR3 spans 15 amino acids. Written as DNA, the CDR3 is TGCGCCAGCAGCCGAACCGCTAGCGGGGCAGATACGCAGTATTTT. Its translation: CASSRTASGADTQYF.

This clone was counted a few times. The rearrangement links TRBV6-5 to TRBJ2-4; TRBD1 matches 10 bases. The CDR3 runs 15 residues. V shed 2 bases, J shed 8 bases, and the junction held 6 bases outside the gene matches. Germline CDR1 and CDR2: MNHEY and SVGAGI. The CDR3 DNA follows: TGTGCCAGCAGTTACGGGACAGGGGTAGGAGACATTCAGTACTTC. Amino acids: CASSYGTGVGDIQYF.

The chain links TRBV29-1 to TRBJ1-5, with D possibly matching TRBD1 (6 bases). From germline, CDR1 is SQVTM and CDR2 ANQGSEA. The CDR3 runs 13 residues. Trimming shortened V by 4 bases and J by 1 base, and 8 bases separated the two germline ends. CDR3 sequence reads: CSVGDNSNQPQHF. CDR3 bases: TGCAGCGTTGGGGACAACAGCAATCAGCCCCAGCATTTT.

This clone was seen a handful of times. The rearrangement uses TRBV5-1 and TRBJ2-2; 10 bases are shared with TRBD2. The CDR3 spans 14 residues. Germline V gives CDR1 SGHRS, CDR2 YFSETQ. Unmatched junction bases numbered 4, after V lost 4 bases and J lost 7 bases. The DNA of the CDR3 is TGCGCCAGCAGCGGAAGGACTAGCGGCGGGGAGCTGTTTTTT. It codes for CASSGRTSGGELFF. The complete variable domain, with remaining parts taken from reference TRBV5-1 and TRBJ2-2, reads KAGVTQTPRYLIKTRGQQVTLSCSPISGHRSVSWYQQTPGQGLQFLFEYFSETQRNKGNFPGRFSGRQFSNSRSEMNVSTLELGDSALYLCASSGRTSGGELFFGEGSRLTVL.

This clone has only a few counts. The chain joins TRBV7-9 to TRBJ2-7; TRBD1 aligns across 8 bases. Germline V gives CDR1 SEHNR, CDR2 FQNEAQ (reference sequence). With V trimmed by 5 bases and J by 5 bases, 8 bases remained unmatched. The CDR3 runs to 14 residues. The DNA of the CDR3 is TGTGCCAGCAGCCCACGGACAGGGCTCAACGAGCAGTACTTC. Protein: CASSPRTGLNEQYF.